The clone carrying this T cell receptor (beta chain) was counted a single time. This table comes from immunoSEQ multiplex PCR, and its TCRdb copy is limited to in-frame clones, with some not included. Among approximately 70,000 clones listed, 92% were seen once. Per germline, CDR1 LGHNA and CDR2 YSLEER. The CDR3 runs 17 residues. J was trimmed by 0 bases and V by 1 base; bases with no gene match: 5. This sample was taken from a study of technical replicates of blood from a few donors. The V gene is TRBV4-3, the J gene TRBJ2-2; 7 bases map to TRBD2. Specimen: T cells isolated from PBMCs. This TCR was sampled from a human donor in good health. CDR3 in DNA: TGCGCCAGCAGCCAAGGGGTTGGGACTACGAACACCGGGGAGCTGTTTTTT. Encoded protein: CASSQGVGTTNTGELFF.